This T cell receptor beta chain was retrieved from a study of cytomegalovirus exposure and HLA in healthy donors. Of note for this clone: Antigen specificity is unknown.

Germline CDR1 and CDR2: SGDLS and YYNGEE. V was clipped by 0 bases and J by 8 bases, with 12 bases between them. The CDR3 sequence is 14 residues long. Profiled with immunoSEQ multiplex PCR; TCRdb holds only in-frame clones, not every one. Found here are some 140,000 clones, approximately 87% of them singletons; the top ten hold just under 3%. General observations from the study: According to reports, the classifier identified cytomegalovirus status with high specificity and sensitivity. The listing of approximately 160 TCR beta chains classed them as cytomegalovirus-associated.

The TCR sequence derives from a young man in good health and CMV-seronegative. The chain is built from TRBV9 and TRBJ2-1; TRBD2 is a possible D gene (6 bases). The sequencing input was PBMCs. CDR3 amino acids: CASSVGGEFHEQFF. CDR3 nucleotides: TGTGCCAGCAGCGTAGGGGGGGAGTTCCATGAGCAGTTCTTC.